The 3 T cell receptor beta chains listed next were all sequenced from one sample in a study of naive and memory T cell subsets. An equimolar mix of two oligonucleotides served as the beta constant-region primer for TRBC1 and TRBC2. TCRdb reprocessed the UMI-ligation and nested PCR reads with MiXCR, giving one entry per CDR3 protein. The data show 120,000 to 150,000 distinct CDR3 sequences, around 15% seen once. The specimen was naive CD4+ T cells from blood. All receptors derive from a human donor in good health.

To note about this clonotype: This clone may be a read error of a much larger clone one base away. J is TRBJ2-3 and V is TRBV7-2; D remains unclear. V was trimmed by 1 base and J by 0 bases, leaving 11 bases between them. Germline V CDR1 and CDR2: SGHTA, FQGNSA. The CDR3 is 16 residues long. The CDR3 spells CASSLGPASSTDTQYF. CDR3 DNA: TGTGCCAGCAGCTTAGGACCCGCGTCTAGCACAGATACGCAGTATTTT.

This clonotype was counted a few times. CDR3 amino acids: CSALGLAASTDTQYF. CDR3 nucleotide sequence: TGCAGTGCCTTAGGGCTAGCAGCTAGCACAGATACGCAGTATTTT. This chain links TRBV20-1 with TRBJ2-3; D possibly corresponds to TRBD2 (5 bases). V gave up 6 bases and J gave up 0 bases, with 16 bases separating them. Germline-derived CDR1 and CDR2 are DFQATT and SNEGSKA (reference sequence). CDR3 length: 15 residues.

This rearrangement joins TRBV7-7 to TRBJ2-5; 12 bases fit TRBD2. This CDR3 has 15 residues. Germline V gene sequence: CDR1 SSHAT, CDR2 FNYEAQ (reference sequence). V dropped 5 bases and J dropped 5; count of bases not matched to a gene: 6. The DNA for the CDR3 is TGTGCCAGCAGCGGAAGGACTAGCGGGGTCGAGACCCAGTACTTC. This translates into CASSGRTSGVETQYF.